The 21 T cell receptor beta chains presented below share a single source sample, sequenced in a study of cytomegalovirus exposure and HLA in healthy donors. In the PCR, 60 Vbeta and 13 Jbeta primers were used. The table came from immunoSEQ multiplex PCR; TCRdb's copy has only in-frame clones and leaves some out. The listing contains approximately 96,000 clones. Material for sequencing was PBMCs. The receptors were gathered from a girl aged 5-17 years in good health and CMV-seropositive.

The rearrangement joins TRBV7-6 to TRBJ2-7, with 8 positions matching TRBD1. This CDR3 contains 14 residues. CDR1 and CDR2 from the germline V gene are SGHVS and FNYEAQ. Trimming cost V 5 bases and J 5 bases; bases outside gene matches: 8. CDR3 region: CASSARQGTDEQYF. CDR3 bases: TGTGCCAGCAGCGCGCGACAGGGGACCGACGAGCAGTACTTC. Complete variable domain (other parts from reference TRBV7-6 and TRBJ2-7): GAGVSQSPRYKVTKRGQDVALRCDPISGHVSLYWYRQALGQGPEFLTYFNYEAQQDKSGLPNDRFSAERPEGSISTLTIQRTEQRDSAMYRCASSARQGTDEQYFGPGTRLTVT.

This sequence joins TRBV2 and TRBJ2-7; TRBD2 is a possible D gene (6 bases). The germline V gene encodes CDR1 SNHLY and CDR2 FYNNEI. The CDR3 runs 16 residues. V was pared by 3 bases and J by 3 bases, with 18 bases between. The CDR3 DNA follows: TGTGCCAGCAGTGACCGCTTCGGGGGACCGCACTACGAGCAGTACTTC. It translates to CASSDRFGGPHYEQYF.

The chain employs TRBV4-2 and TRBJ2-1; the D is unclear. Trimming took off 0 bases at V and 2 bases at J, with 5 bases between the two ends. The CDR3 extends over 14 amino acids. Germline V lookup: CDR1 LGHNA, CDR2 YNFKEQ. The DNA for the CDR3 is TGTGCCAGCAGCCAAGATCCCACCTACAATGAGCAGTTCTTC. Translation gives CASSQDPTYNEQFF.

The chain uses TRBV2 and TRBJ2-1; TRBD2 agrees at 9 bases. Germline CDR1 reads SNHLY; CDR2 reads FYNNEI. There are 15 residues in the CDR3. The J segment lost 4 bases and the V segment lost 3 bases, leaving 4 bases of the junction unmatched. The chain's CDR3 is CASSEVRGGYNEQFF. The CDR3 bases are TGTGCCAGCAGTGAGGTGCGGGGGGGATACAATGAGCAGTTCTTC.

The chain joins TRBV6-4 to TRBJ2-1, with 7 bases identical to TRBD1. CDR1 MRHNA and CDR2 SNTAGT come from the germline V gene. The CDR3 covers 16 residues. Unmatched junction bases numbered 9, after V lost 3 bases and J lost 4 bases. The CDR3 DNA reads TGTGCCAGCAGTGAAGTTCCGGGACAGAATTACAATGAGCAGTTCTTC. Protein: CASSEVPGQNYNEQFF.

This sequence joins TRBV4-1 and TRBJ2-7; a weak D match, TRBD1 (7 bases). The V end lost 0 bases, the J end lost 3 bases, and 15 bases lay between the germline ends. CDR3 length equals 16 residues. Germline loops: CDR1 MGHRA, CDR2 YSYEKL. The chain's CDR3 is CASSQDGSRGVYEQYF. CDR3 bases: TGCGCCAGCAGCCAAGATGGTAGCAGGGGGGTCTACGAGCAGTACTTC.

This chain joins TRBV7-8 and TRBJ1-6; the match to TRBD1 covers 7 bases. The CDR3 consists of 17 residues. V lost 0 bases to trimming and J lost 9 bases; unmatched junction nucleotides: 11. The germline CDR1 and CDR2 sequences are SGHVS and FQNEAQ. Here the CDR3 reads CASSLAVRDSQVSPLHF. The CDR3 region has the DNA TGTGCCAGCAGCTTAGCTGTAAGGGACAGCCAAGTTTCACCCCTCCACTTT.

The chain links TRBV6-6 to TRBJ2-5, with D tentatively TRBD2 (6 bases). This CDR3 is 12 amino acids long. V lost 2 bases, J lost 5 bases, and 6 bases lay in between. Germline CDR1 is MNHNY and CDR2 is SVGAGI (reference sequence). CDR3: CASSYGGETQYF. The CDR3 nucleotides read TGTGCCAGCAGTTACGGGGGGGAGACCCAGTACTTC.

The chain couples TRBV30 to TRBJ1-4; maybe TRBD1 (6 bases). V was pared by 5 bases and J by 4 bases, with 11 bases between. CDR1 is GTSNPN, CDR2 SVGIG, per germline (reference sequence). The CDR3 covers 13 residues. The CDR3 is CAWEDSFNEKLFF. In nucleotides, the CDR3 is TGTGCCTGGGAGGACAGCTTTAATGAAAAACTGTTTTTT.

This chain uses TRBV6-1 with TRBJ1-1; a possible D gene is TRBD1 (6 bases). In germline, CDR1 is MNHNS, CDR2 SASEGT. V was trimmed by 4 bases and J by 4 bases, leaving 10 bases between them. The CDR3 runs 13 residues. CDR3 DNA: TGTGCCAGCAGTGCTGGACAGCCCACTGAAGCTTTCTTT. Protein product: CASSAGQPTEAFF.

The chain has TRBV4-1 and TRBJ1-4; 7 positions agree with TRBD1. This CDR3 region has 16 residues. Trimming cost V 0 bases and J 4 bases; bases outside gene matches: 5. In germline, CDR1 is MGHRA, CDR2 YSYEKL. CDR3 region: CASSQDKTGSNEKLFF. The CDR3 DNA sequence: TGCGCCAGCAGCCAAGATAAGACAGGGAGTAATGAAAAACTGTTTTTT.

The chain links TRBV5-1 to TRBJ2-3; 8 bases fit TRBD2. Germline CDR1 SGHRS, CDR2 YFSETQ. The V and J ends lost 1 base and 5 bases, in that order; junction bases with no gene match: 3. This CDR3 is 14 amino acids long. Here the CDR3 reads CASSLNAGGDTQYF. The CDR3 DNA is TGCGCCAGCAGCTTGAATGCGGGGGGAGATACGCAGTATTTT.

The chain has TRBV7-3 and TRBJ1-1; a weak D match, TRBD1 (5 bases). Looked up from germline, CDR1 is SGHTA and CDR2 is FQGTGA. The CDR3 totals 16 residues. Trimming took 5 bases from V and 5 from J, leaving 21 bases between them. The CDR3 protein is CASSPYHGGAGTEAFF. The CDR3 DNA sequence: TGTGCCAGCAGCCCCTACCACGGGGGAGCTGGGACTGAAGCTTTCTTT.

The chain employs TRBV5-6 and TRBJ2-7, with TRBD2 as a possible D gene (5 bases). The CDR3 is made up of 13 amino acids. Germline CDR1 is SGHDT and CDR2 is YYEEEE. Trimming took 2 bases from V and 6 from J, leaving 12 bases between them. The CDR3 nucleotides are TGTGCCAGCAGCTTCGCTTCTCGGGGCGAGCAGTACTTC. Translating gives CASSFASRGEQYF.

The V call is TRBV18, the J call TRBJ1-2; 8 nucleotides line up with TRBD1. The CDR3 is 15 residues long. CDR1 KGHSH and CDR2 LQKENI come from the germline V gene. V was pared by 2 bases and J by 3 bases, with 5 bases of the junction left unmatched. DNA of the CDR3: TGTGCCAGCTCACCAATGGACAGGGCCGACTATGGCTACACCTTC. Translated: CASSPMDRADYGYTF.

The DNA of the CDR3 is TGTGCCAGCAGCCCAACATACACCGGGGAGCTGTTTTTT. Its protein is CASSPTYTGELFF. The rearrangement links TRBV7-9 to TRBJ2-2; D gene unclear. CDR1 SEHNR and CDR2 FQNEAQ come from the germline V gene (reference sequence). This CDR3 has 13 residues. V lost 5 bases, J lost 3 bases, and 7 bases lay in between.

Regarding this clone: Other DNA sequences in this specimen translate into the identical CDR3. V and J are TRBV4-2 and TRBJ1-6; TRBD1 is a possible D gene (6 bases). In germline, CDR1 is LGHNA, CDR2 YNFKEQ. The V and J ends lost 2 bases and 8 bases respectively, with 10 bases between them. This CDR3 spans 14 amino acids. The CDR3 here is CASSQRTVDSPLHF. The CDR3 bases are TGTGCCAGCAGCCAAAGGACAGTGGATTCACCCCTCCACTTT.

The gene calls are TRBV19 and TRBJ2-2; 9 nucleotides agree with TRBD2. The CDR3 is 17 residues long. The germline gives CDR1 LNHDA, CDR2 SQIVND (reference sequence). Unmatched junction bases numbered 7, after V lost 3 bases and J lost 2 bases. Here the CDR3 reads CASSILAGGPNTGELFF. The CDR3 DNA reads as TGTGCCAGTAGTATTCTGGCGGGGGGGCCCAACACCGGGGAGCTGTTTTTT.

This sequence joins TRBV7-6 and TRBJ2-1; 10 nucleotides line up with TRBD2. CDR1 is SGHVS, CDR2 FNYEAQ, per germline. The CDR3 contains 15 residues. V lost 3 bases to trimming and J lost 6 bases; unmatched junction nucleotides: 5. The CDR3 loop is CASSLGTSGINEQFF. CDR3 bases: TGTGCCAGCAGCTTGGGTACTAGCGGGATCAATGAGCAGTTCTTC. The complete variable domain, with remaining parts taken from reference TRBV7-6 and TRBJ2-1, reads GAGVSQSPRYKVTKRGQDVALRCDPISGHVSLYWYRQALGQGPEFLTYFNYEAQQDKSGLPNDRFSAERPEGSISTLTIQRTEQRDSAMYRCASSLGTSGINEQFFGPGTRLTVL.

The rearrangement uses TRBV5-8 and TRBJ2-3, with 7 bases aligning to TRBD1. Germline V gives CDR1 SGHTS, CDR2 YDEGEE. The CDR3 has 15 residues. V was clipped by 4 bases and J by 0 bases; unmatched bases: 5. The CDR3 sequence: CASSPRQGSTDTQYF. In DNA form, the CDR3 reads TGTGCCAGCAGCCCCAGACAGGGAAGCACAGATACGCAGTATTTT.

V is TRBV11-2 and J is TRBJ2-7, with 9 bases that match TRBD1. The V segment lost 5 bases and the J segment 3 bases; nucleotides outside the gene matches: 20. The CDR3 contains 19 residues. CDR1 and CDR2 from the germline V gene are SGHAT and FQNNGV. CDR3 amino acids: CASSRSVDPGQGEIYEQYF. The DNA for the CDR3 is TGTGCCAGCAGCCGCTCAGTAGACCCGGGACAGGGTGAAATCTACGAGCAGTACTTC.